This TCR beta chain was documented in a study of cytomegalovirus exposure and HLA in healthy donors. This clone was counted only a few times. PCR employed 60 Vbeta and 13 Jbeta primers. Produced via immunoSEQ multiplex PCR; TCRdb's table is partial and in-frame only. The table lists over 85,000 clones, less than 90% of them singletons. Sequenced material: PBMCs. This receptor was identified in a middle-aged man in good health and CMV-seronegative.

CDR3 sequence reads: CASSLDFGGTPETQYF. As DNA, the CDR3 is TGCGCCAGCAGCTTGGATTTCGGGGGTACCCCAGAGACCCAGTACTTC. The rearrangement uses TRBV5-1 and TRBJ2-5; D may be TRBD2 (6 bases). The V gene lost 0 bases and the J gene lost 4 bases, with 16 bases spanning the gap. CDR1 and CDR2 (germline): SGHRS, YFSETQ. The CDR3 is 16 residues long.